This T cell receptor beta chain originates from a study of response to subunit inactivated influenza vaccine. There are many counts of this clonotype. TCRdb analysed the RT-PCR reads with MiXCR anew, one entry per CDR3 protein. The sample has more than 700,000 distinct CDR3 sequences, roughly 20% seen once. The CDR3 runs to 12 residues. The germline CDR1 and CDR2 sequences are SGHDN and FVKESK. Trimming left V 1 base short and J 4 bases short, with 4 bases between. The rearrangement uses TRBV14 and TRBJ1-2; D ambiguous. This receptor was identified in a man aged 45 to 65 who received an inactivated influenza vaccine. Sequences were derived from PBMCs from blood, sampled 5 days after vaccination. CDR3: CASSQGGYGYTF. DNA for the CDR3: TGTGCCAGCAGCCAAGGAGGCTATGGCTACACCTTC.